A single sample is the source of the 18 T cell receptor beta chains below, sequenced in a study of blood T cell repertoires in COVID-19. Assay: immunoSEQ multiplex PCR; the TCRdb copy retains only in-frame clones and omits some. The sample consists of about 25,000 clones, roughly nine tenths of them appearing once. Material for sequencing was peripheral blood. The receptors here all came from a man between 65 and 85 years old with acute or convalescent COVID-19.

The chain is built from TRBV5-5 and TRBJ1-3; 7 bases are a match to TRBD1. CDR3 length equals 16 residues. V gave up 0 bases and J gave up 10 bases; unmatched junction bases: 13. Germline CDR1 and CDR2: SGHKS and YYEKEE (reference sequence). CDR3 nucleotides: TGTGCCAGCAGCTTGGATCCGGGCAGGGGGATAAGTACCATATATTTT. Amino acids: CASSLDPGRGISTIYF.

The V and J genes are TRBV5-1 and TRBJ2-2; 9 bases are a match to TRBD2. The V gene end was trimmed by 1 base and the J gene end by 0 bases; junction bases not matched to a gene: 7. The CDR3 has 18 amino acids. Germline V gene lookup returns CDR1 SGHRS and CDR2 YFSETQ. In nucleotides, the CDR3 is TGCGCCAGCAGCTTGACTGTTCTAGCGGGGTCGAACACCGGGGAGCTGTTTTTT. Translating gives CASSLTVLAGSNTGELFF.

The V and J genes are TRBV25-1 and TRBJ1-6, with 9 positions matching TRBD1. The CDR3 length is 13 residues. Trimming cost V 5 bases and J 10 bases; bases outside gene matches: 3. Per germline, CDR1 MGHDK and CDR2 SYGVNS. The CDR3 here is CASSWTGDSPLHF. The CDR3 region has the DNA TGTGCCAGCAGTTGGACAGGGGACTCACCCCTCCACTTT.

The J gene is TRBJ2-6, the V gene TRBV5-1; 7 bases fit TRBD1. Trimming took 3 bases from V and 0 from J; bases not matched to a gene: 12. This CDR3 comprises 19 residues. The V gene's germline CDR1 is SGHRS and CDR2 YFSETQ. As DNA, the CDR3 is TGCGCCAGCAGCTCATCGACAGGGACCCATTTCTCTGGGGCCAACGTCCTGACTTTC. As protein: CASSSSTGTHFSGANVLTF. Full variable domain (outside the CDR3, taken from reference TRBV5-1 and TRBJ2-6): KAGVTQTPRYLIKTRGQQVTLSCSPISGHRSVSWYQQTPGQGLQFLFEYFSETQRNKGNFPGRFSGRQFSNSRSEMNVSTLELGDSALYLCASSSSTGTHFSGANVLTFGAGSRLTVL.

The rearrangement joins TRBV5-4 to TRBJ2-3; D is undetermined. From germline, CDR1 is SGHNT and CDR2 YYREEE (reference sequence). V was pared by 2 bases and J by 9 bases, with 10 bases between. The CDR3 loop spans 12 amino acids. CDR3 sequence (DNA): TGTGCCAGCAGCTTTCAGAGGCAAACGCAGTATTTT. Residues: CASSFQRQTQYF.

The chain is built from TRBV2 and TRBJ2-3; 7 bases align to TRBD2. The CDR3 extends over 13 amino acids. Per germline, CDR1 SNHLY and CDR2 FYNNEI. The trim removed 7 bases at V and 4 bases at J, leaving 5 bases unmatched. The CDR3, as DNA: TGTGCCAGCAAGGGTAGCGGGCCAGATACGCAGTATTTT. Its protein is CASKGSGPDTQYF.

The J gene is TRBJ1-2, the V gene TRBV5-1; the match to TRBD1 covers 9 bases. The CDR3 runs to 14 residues. The germline V gene has CDR1 SGHRS and CDR2 YFSETQ. J was trimmed by 1 base and V by 4 bases; bases with no gene match: 2. CDR3 amino acids: CASSLGQGNYGYTF. In DNA form, the CDR3 reads TGCGCCAGCAGCCTGGGACAGGGTAACTATGGCTACACCTTC.

The count of this clone is one. The rearrangement joins TRBV5-1 to TRBJ1-5; D possibly corresponds to TRBD1 (5 bases). The CDR3 is made up of 15 amino acids. The V end lost 0 bases, the J end lost 2 bases, and 9 bases lay between the germline ends. Germline assignment: CDR1 SGHRS and CDR2 YFSETQ. The CDR3 DNA is TGCGCCAGCAGCTTGGGGGGCAGGGGCAATCAGCCCCAGCATTTT. This translates into CASSLGGRGNQPQHF.

The gene calls are TRBV28 and TRBJ2-7; 7 bases fit TRBD1. Looked up from germline, CDR1 is MDHEN and CDR2 is SYDVKM. Unmatched junction bases numbered 13, after V lost 6 bases and J lost 5 bases. The CDR3 contains 15 residues. The CDR3 loop reads CASSPADRARHEQYF. The CDR3 nucleotides are TGTGCCAGCAGCCCAGCAGACAGGGCACGGCACGAGCAGTACTTC.

CDR3 sequence reads: CASKEWETQYF. DNA of the CDR3: TGTGCCAGCAAAGAGTGGGAGACCCAGTACTTC. This chain links TRBV6-5 with TRBJ2-5, with D hard to call. V was clipped by 7 bases and J by 5 bases, with 8 bases between them. Looked up from germline, CDR1 is MNHEY and CDR2 is SVGAGI. CDR3 size: 11 residues.

The J gene is TRBJ1-5, the V gene TRBV7-9; 12 bases are shared with TRBD1. From germline, CDR1 is SEHNR and CDR2 FQNEAQ (reference sequence). The CDR3 sequence is 15 residues long. The J segment lost 9 bases and the V segment lost 4 bases, leaving 7 bases of the junction unmatched. DNA for the CDR3: TGTGCCAGCAGCTCGGGACAGGGGGCAGTTCGGCCCCAGCATTTT. Residues: CASSSGQGAVRPQHF.

This chain joins TRBV27 and TRBJ2-2, with D maybe TRBD1 (6 bases). The ends were cut back, 4 bases at V and 6 bases at J, with 15 bases in the middle. The CDR3 sequence is 15 residues long. The germline CDR1 and CDR2 sequences are MNHEY and SMNVEV (reference sequence). CDR3 amino acids: CASSWQGSRAGELFF. The CDR3 nucleotides are TGTGCCAGCAGTTGGCAGGGGAGTAGAGCCGGGGAGCTGTTTTTT.

V and J are TRBV18 and TRBJ1-2; D is uncertain. Trimming cost V 4 bases and J 3 bases, with 15 bases left between them. This CDR3 is built from 15 residues. Germline V gene data show CDR1 as KGHSH and CDR2 as LQKENI. The CDR3 spells CASSLQRRPDYGYTF. CDR3 in DNA: TGTGCCAGCTCACTCCAGCGGAGGCCGGACTATGGCTACACCTTC.

In nucleotides, the CDR3 is TGTGCCAGCAGCTTGGTTATGCAGGGGGCTCTGACCTATGGCTACACCTTC. It translates to CASSLVMQGALTYGYTF. The V and J genes are TRBV5-6 and TRBJ1-2, with 8 bases identical to TRBD1. V lost 0 bases, J lost 4 bases, and 11 bases stayed unmatched. Germline V gene lookup returns CDR1 SGHDT and CDR2 YYEEEE. The CDR3 is made up of 17 amino acids.

The CDR3, as DNA: TGTGCCAGCAGTCTAAGCGAGCGCGATGAGCAGTTCTTC. This translates into CASSLSERDEQFF. The J gene is TRBJ2-1, the V gene TRBV12-3 or TRBV12-4; D is undetermined. Trimming cost V 5 bases and J 8 bases, with 13 bases left between them. CDR3 length equals 13 residues.

The gene calls are TRBV24-1 and TRBJ2-1, with 10 nucleotides matching TRBD2. The V segment lost 4 bases and the J segment 2 bases; nucleotides outside the gene matches: 4. The CDR3 has 16 residues. The germline gives CDR1 KGHDR, CDR2 SFDVKD. In DNA, the CDR3 is TGTGCCACCAGTGACCGAGCGGGAGGGCCCTACAATGAGCAGTTCTTC. This translates into CATSDRAGGPYNEQFF.

The V and J genes are TRBV28 and TRBJ2-7; D uncertain. This CDR3 is 12 amino acids long. Trimming removed 4 bases at V and 3 bases at J, with 7 bases between. The germline CDR1 and CDR2 sequences are MDHEN and SYDVKM. The chain's CDR3 is CASSYAGYEQYF. CDR3 sequence (DNA): TGTGCCAGCAGTTATGCAGGCTACGAGCAGTACTTC.

This clone turned up a few times. The CDR3 loop reads CAISEGSSPLHF. CDR3 DNA sequence: TGTGCCATCAGTGAGGGGAGTTCACCCCTCCACTTT. The rearrangement links TRBV10-3 to TRBJ1-6; D remains ambiguous. Germline CDR1 is ENHRY and CDR2 is SYGVKD. This CDR3 has 12 residues. The germline V and J ends were trimmed by 2 bases and 9 bases, with 5 bases remaining between them.